A selection of T cell receptor beta chains follows, all from one sample in a study of blood T cell repertoires in COVID-19. Profiling relied on immunoSEQ multiplex PCR, and the TCRdb table lists in-frame clones only, not all of them. Found here are about 380,000 clones, about 90% of them singletons; the top ten hold about 3%. The sequencing input was PBMCs or T cells enriched from blood (not recorded which). The receptors derive from a woman aged 25-40 years who had recovered from COVID-19. Each CDR3 is given with its conserved first and last residue. A D gene is named only where the DNA matches it firmly. Where a row states a size, it is once, few, many or the class of an expanded clone; other rows omit it.

D,size,V,J,DNA,CDR3
-,-,TRBV2,TRBJ2-1,TGTGCCAGCAGTGAGGGGGGAGCCTACAATGAGCAGTTCTTC,CASSEGGAYNEQFF
TRBD1,-,TRBV28,TRBJ2-7,TGTGCCAGCAGTCGACAGGGTTACGAGCAGTACTTC,CASSRQGYEQYF
-,few,TRBV5-1,TRBJ2-7,TGCGCCAGCAGCTTGTTAAACGAGGCTCGCGAGCAGTACTTC,CASSLLNEAREQYF
-,-,TRBV11-2,TRBJ1-6,TGTGCCAGCAGTCTTTCCACAGGGCCCCACTTT,CASSLSTGPHF
TRBD2,-,TRBV7-8,TRBJ2-1,TGTGCCAGCAGCTTAGTATCTAGCGGGGGTTACAATGAGCAGTTCTTC,CASSLVSSGGYNEQFF
TRBD1,-,TRBV5-4,TRBJ2-7,TGTGCCAGCAGAAAGAACCCGACAGGGGACGACGAGCAGTACTTC,CASRKNPTGDDEQYF
TRBD1,-,TRBV20-1,TRBJ2-7,TGCAGTGCTAGTTCACCGGGACAGGGGGCGTTAGAGCAGTACTTC,CSASSPGQGALEQYF
TRBD2,-,TRBV19,TRBJ2-1,TGTGCCAGTAGGCGAGGACTAGCGGATAACAATGAGCAGTTCTTC,CASRRGLADNNEQFF
-,-,TRBV6-5,TRBJ1-3,TGTGCCAGCAGTTACTCTTCAGGGTCCGACGGAAACACCATATATTTT,CASSYSSGSDGNTIYF
-,-,TRBV27,TRBJ1-2,TGTGCCAGCAGTTTAAGTGGAGGGGACTCCTATGGCTACACCTTC,CASSLSGGDSYGYTF
-,-,TRBV19,TRBJ2-2,TGTGCCAGTAGTATGGGGAGCGGCACCGGGGAGCTGTTTTTT,CASSMGSGTGELFF
-,few,TRBV28,TRBJ2-6,TGTGCCAGCAGTCGCCTAGGGACACCAGCCTCTGGGGCCAACGTCCTGACTTTC,CASSRLGTPASGANVLTF
-,-,TRBV24-1,TRBJ1-5,TGTGCCACCAGTGCCGGGATCAATGGCAATCAGCCCCAGCATTTT,CATSAGINGNQPQHF
TRBD1,-,TRBV7-6,TRBJ1-2,TGTGCCAGCAGCTCCCGACAGGGCTCTTATGGCTACACCTTC,CASSSRQGSYGYTF
TRBD2,once,TRBV28,TRBJ2-7,TGTGCCAGCAGTCTAGCGGGAGGGACCTACGAGCAGTACTTC,CASSLAGGTYEQYF
TRBD2,-,TRBV7-2,TRBJ2-3,TGTGCCAGCAGCCCGACTAGCGGGAGACCAGATACGCAGTATTTT,CASSPTSGRPDTQYF
TRBD1,-,TRBV6-5,TRBJ2-1,TGTGCCAGCACCATTACCGGACAGGGGATCTATGAGCAGTTCTTC,CASTITGQGIYEQFF
TRBD2,-,TRBV10-3,TRBJ2-2,TGTGCCTCCAGCGGGAAGACGAACACCGGGGAGCTGTTTTTT,CASSGKTNTGELFF
TRBD2,-,TRBV19,TRBJ2-5,TGTGCCAGTACGAGCGGGGGATCCCAAGAGACCCAGTACTTC,CASTSGGSQETQYF
-,-,TRBV7-9,TRBJ2-1,TGTGCCAGCAGCTTAGCGTTGACAGCCAATGAGCAGTTCTTC,CASSLALTANEQFF
-,-,TRBV9,TRBJ1-1,TGTGCCAGCAGCGTAGCACCCGGAAACAGGGAGAACACTGAAGCTTTCTTT,CASSVAPGNRENTEAFF
TRBD1,few,TRBV4-1,TRBJ1-2,TGCGCCAGCAGCCAAGGGGGACAGGCCTCTAACTATGGCTACACCTTC,CASSQGGQASNYGYTF
TRBD1,-,TRBV7-2,TRBJ1-4,TGTGCCAGCAGCTACGGGACAGGCGGCGGTGAAAAACTGTTTTTT,CASSYGTGGGEKLFF
TRBD1,-,TRBV19,TRBJ2-1,TGTGCCAGTAGTATTAGGACAGGGAGAATTTCGGGCTACAATGAGCAGTTCTTC,CASSIRTGRISGYNEQFF
TRBD1,-,TRBV15,TRBJ2-7,TGTGCCACCAGCGTCCGGGACAGGAACCACGAGCAGTACTTC,CATSVRDRNHEQYF
-,-,TRBV5-1,TRBJ1-1,TGCGCCAGCAGCTTTATTCAGGGTTCTGGTGAAGCTTTCTTT,CASSFIQGSGEAFF
TRBD1,-,TRBV10-2,TRBJ2-1,TGCGCCAGCAGTCCGGGGGACAGGGTCTACAATGAGCAGTTCTTC,CASSPGDRVYNEQFF
-,-,TRBV3-1/TRBV3-2,TRBJ1-5,TGTGCCAGCAGTCAGGGTCCCCAATCTAATCAGCCCCAGCATTTT,CASSQGPQSNQPQHF
-,-,TRBV7-2,TRBJ1-5,TGTGCCAGCAGCTTAGAGCCTCAGCCCCAGCATTTT,CASSLEPQPQHF
TRBD2,-,TRBV7-2,TRBJ2-5,TGTGCCAGCAGCCCAGGGACTAGCGGGGGGCAAGAGACCCAGTACTTC,CASSPGTSGGQETQYF
-,-,TRBV30,TRBJ1-2,TGTGCCTGGAGTGCCGTTCGTACTCAAAATGGGGCCGGTGGCTACACCTTC,CAWSAVRTQNGAGGYTF
TRBD1,-,TRBV5-6,TRBJ1-2,TGTGCCAGCAGCCAGGACAGGACGGAGGGCTACACCTTC,CASSQDRTEGYTF
TRBD1,-,TRBV4-2,TRBJ1-2,TGTGCCAGCAGCCAGGGAATTGCCGGGACAGGCTATGGCTACACCTTC,CASSQGIAGTGYGYTF
TRBD2,-,TRBV7-9,TRBJ2-7,TGTGCCAGCAGCCCCCCCTGGCTAGCGGGAGTCAGTAGCGAGCAGTACTTC,CASSPPWLAGVSSEQYF
TRBD1,-,TRBV29-1,TRBJ2-7,TGCAGCGTTGAGGACAGGGGGCGTTACGAGCAGTACTTC,CSVEDRGRYEQYF
-,-,TRBV5-6,TRBJ1-2,TGTGCCAGCAGCTTGCCCTCCGAGGCTCAGGGTGGCTACACCTTC,CASSLPSEAQGGYTF
TRBD1,-,TRBV7-8,TRBJ2-2,TGTGCCAGCAGCCGGACAGGCCTCCTCAACACCGGGGAGCTGTTTTTT,CASSRTGLLNTGELFF
TRBD1,-,TRBV18,TRBJ1-2,TGTGCCAGCTCGTCCGACAGGGGTAACTATGGCTACACCTTC,CASSSDRGNYGYTF
-,once,TRBV28,TRBJ1-2,TGTGCCAGCAGTCCCGGACACATCAAGGGGGGCTACACCTTC,CASSPGHIKGGYTF
-,-,TRBV15,TRBJ2-1,TGTGCCACCAGCTTCCCCGGCGGACTTTACAATGAGCAGTTCTTC,CATSFPGGLYNEQFF
-,-,TRBV19,TRBJ2-3,TGTGCCAGTAGTATACTGATGGGGCATACGCAGTATTTT,CASSILMGHTQYF
-,-,TRBV7-2,TRBJ2-3,TGTGCCAGCAGCTTGTCAGGGGCAGATACGCAGTATTTT,CASSLSGADTQYF
TRBD1,-,TRBV7-8,TRBJ2-2,TGTGCCAGCAGCTGGACAGGGCAGCCCACCGGGGAGCTGTTTTTT,CASSWTGQPTGELFF
TRBD2,-,TRBV7-8,TRBJ2-7,TGTGCCAGCAGCTTAAGGCCTAGCGGGAGCTACGAGCAGTACTTC,CASSLRPSGSYEQYF
-,-,TRBV5-5,TRBJ2-3,TGTGCCAGCAGCTTGGAGGTGAGGACGCAGTATTTT,CASSLEVRTQYF
TRBD1,-,TRBV10-1,TRBJ1-5,TGCGCCAGCAGTGAGTGGGACAGGGAGGGTATCAATCAGCCCCAGCATTTT,CASSEWDREGINQPQHF
-,-,TRBV18,TRBJ1-4,TGTGCCAGCTCACCACCGTTCGTTGAAAAACTGTTTTTT,CASSPPFVEKLFF
TRBD1,-,TRBV10-2,TRBJ2-7,TGCGCCAGCAGTTCAGGGGGCTCCGAGCAGTACTTC,CASSSGGSEQYF
-,-,TRBV15,TRBJ2-7,TGTGCCACCAGCAAAAGGACCACAGGGTCCGAGCAGTACTTC,CATSKRTTGSEQYF
-,-,TRBV30,TRBJ1-6,TGTGCCTGGAGTGTAGTCGGTAATTCACCCCTCCACTTT,CAWSVVGNSPLHF
-,-,TRBV5-4,TRBJ1-3,TGTGCCAGCAGCCCCGGACAGTCCTCTGGAAACACCATATATTTT,CASSPGQSSGNTIYF
-,-,TRBV6-4,TRBJ1-5,TGTGCCAGCAGTGTTGGGGCTGATGAGCCCCAGCATTTT,CASSVGADEPQHF
-,-,TRBV28,TRBJ1-2,TGTGCCAGCAGTTTAAATGCAGGGCACTATGGCTACACCTTC,CASSLNAGHYGYTF